The present entry profiles one T cell receptor (beta chain) with its context. The antigen is not known. The data were obtained in a study of Ad26.COV2.S vaccination and SARS-CoV-2 variants. The study, taken as a whole, reports: Relative to placebo recipients, vaccine recipients exhibited elevated spike-specific TCR breadth. The authors reported substantial breadth in spike-specific CD8+ and CD4+ T cell responses after vaccination.

Assay used: immunoSEQ multiplex PCR; TCRdb lists only in-frame clones, some missing. The top ten clones hold about 4.4% of a sample with about 470,000 clones, 80% to 95% of them seen once. This CDR3 has 14 amino acids. V was pared by 0 bases and J by 3 bases, with 6 bases between. The V gene's germline CDR1 is SGHVS and CDR2 FQNEAQ. Documented treatment: about 20 received Ad26.COV2.S at low or high dose, single or two shots; several received placebo; per-sample allocation not given. Collection of samples fell on day 63 after the first vaccine or placebo injection. The sequencing here drew on peripheral blood, taken in a trial of Ad26.COV2.S vaccine versus placebo. The chain combines TRBV7-8 with TRBJ2-4; no definite D call. This clonotype was obtained from a person aged 18-65 years who received the Ad26.COV2.S COVID-19 vaccine or a placebo. CDR3 in amino acids: CASSLAGYKNIQYF. CDR3 bases: TGTGCCAGCAGCTTAGCGGGGTACAAAAACATTCAGTACTTC. Based on the CDR3 plus reference TRBV7-8 and TRBJ2-4, the full variable domain is GAGVSQSPRYKVAKRGQDVALRCDPISGHVSLFWYQQALGQGPEFLTYFQNEAQLDKSGLPSDRFFAERPEGSVSTLKIQRTQQEDSAVYLCASSLAGYKNIQYFGAGTRLSVL.